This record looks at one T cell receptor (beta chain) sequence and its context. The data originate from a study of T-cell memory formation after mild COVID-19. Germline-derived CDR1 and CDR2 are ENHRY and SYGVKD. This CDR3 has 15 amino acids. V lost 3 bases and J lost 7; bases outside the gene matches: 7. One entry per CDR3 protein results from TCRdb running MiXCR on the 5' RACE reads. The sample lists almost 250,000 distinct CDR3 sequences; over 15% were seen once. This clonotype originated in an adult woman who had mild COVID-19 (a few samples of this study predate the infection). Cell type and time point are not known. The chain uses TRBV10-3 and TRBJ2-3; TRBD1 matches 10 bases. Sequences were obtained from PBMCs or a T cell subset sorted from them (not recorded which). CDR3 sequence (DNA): TGTGCCATCAGTGAAGAGACAGGGGGCGCGAATACGCAGTATTTT. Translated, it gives CAISEETGGANTQYF.